Below are 25 T cell receptor beta chains sequenced from a single sample in a study of blood T cell repertoires in COVID-19. TCRdb's table, derived via immunoSEQ multiplex PCR, lists solely in-frame clones and lacks some. The table has 200,000 to 250,000 clones, 85% seen once. The sequenced material came from peripheral blood. These receptors were obtained from a man aged 45-60 years with COVID-19, enrolled during active disease.

The chain recombines TRBV7-8 with TRBJ2-2; 10 nucleotides match TRBD2. The V gene's germline CDR1 is SGHVS and CDR2 FQNEAQ. The J segment lost 1 base and the V segment lost 4 bases, leaving 3 bases of the junction unmatched. This CDR3 spans 16 amino acids. The CDR3 DNA sequence: TGTGCCAGCAGCTCGTTAGCGGGGGGGAACACCGGGGAGCTGTTTTTT. This codes for CASSSLAGGNTGELFF.

The genes are TRBV30 and TRBJ2-6, with TRBD2 matching over 11 bases. Looked up from germline, CDR1 is GTSNPN and CDR2 is SVGIG (reference sequence). The CDR3 consists of 18 residues. The V segment lost 3 bases and the J segment 4 bases; nucleotides outside the gene matches: 11. This chain's CDR3 is CAWSPLVAGGPGANVLTF. The CDR3 coding sequence is TGTGCCTGGAGCCCTCTGGTAGCGGGGGGGCCGGGGGCCAACGTCCTGACTTTC.

This chain links TRBV5-1 with TRBJ2-3; the D is unclear. This CDR3 comprises 13 residues. Trimming stripped 7 bases from V and 5 bases from J, with 14 bases between. Germline V CDR1 and CDR2: SGHRS, YFSETQ. The CDR3 DNA sequence: TGCGCCAGCGCAGCCCGGAGAGGAGATACGCAGTATTTT. Protein: CASAARRGDTQYF.

CDR3: CASSWGRAGAGANVLTF. CDR3 DNA: TGTGCCAGTAGTTGGGGCAGGGCTGGGGCTGGGGCCAACGTCCTGACTTTC. V and J are TRBV19 and TRBJ2-6; tentative D call: TRBD1 (5 bases). This CDR3 spans 17 amino acids. Trimming stripped 5 bases from V and 2 bases from J, with 16 bases between. Germline CDR1 LNHDA, CDR2 SQIVND (reference sequence).

The chain combines TRBV14 with TRBJ1-5, with 8 bases aligning to TRBD1. CDR3 length equals 19 residues. The germline V gene encodes CDR1 SGHDN and CDR2 FVKESK. V lost 4 bases to trimming and J lost 5 bases; unmatched junction nucleotides: 19. Here the CDR3 reads CASSLHRTGYPWTYQPQHF. CDR3 DNA sequence: TGTGCCAGCAGCCTTCATAGGACAGGGTACCCATGGACGTATCAGCCCCAGCATTTT.

The chain combines TRBV3-1 (or the pseudogene TRBV3-2) with TRBJ2-7; no firm D call. The V gene's germline CDR1 is LGHDT and CDR2 YNNKEL (reference sequence). The CDR3 extends over 14 amino acids. Trimming pared 1 base from V and 6 bases from J, leaving 13 bases between. In nucleotides, the CDR3 is TGTGCCAGCAGCCAAGTGTCTTGGAGAGCCGAGCAGTACTTC. This gives the protein CASSQVSWRAEQYF.

The chain is built from TRBV6-5 and TRBJ1-3; 9 bases line up with TRBD1. This CDR3 is 14 amino acids long. Losses at the gene ends were 7 bases for V and 6 bases for J; bases not matched to a gene: 7. Per germline, CDR1 MNHEY and CDR2 SVGAGI. In DNA, the CDR3 is TGTGCCAGCACCCGGGACAGGGTAGCAAACACCATATATTTT. Its translation: CASTRDRVANTIYF.

This rearrangement joins TRBV18 to TRBJ2-3, with D perhaps TRBD2 (6 bases). Per the germline V gene, CDR1 is KGHSH and CDR2 is LQKENI. CDR3 length equals 15 residues. Deletions cut 3 bases from V and 5 bases from J, with 15 bases between. The CDR3 bases are TGTGCCAGCTCACCGCTCGGGGGATCGGGAGATACGCAGTATTTT. This sequence encodes CASSPLGGSGDTQYF.

The chain is built from TRBV19 and TRBJ2-7; 8 positions match TRBD1. The CDR3 extends over 15 amino acids. V lost 4 bases, J lost 0 bases, and 5 bases stayed unmatched. In germline, CDR1 is LNHDA, CDR2 SQIVND (reference sequence). CDR3 nucleotide sequence: TGTGCCAGTAGTAAGGGGACAGGCCCCTCCTACGAGCAGTACTTC. It codes for CASSKGTGPSYEQYF.

J is TRBJ1-5 and V is TRBV28; 7 bases line up with TRBD1. CDR1 and CDR2 (germline): MDHEN, SYDVKM. V was clipped by 5 bases and J by 0 bases; unmatched bases: 10. The CDR3 contains 17 residues. DNA for the CDR3: TGTGCCAGCAGTCACTCGACAGGGACCTATAGCAATCAGCCCCAGCATTTT. Protein: CASSHSTGTYSNQPQHF.

The chain has TRBV30 and TRBJ2-2; the D is unclear. The V gene lost 2 bases and the J gene lost 7 bases, with 8 bases spanning the gap. CDR3 length: 12 amino acids. The germline V gene encodes CDR1 GTSNPN and CDR2 SVGIG (reference sequence). CDR3 nucleotides: TGTGCCTGGAGTACGGTTAGCGGGGAGCTGTTTTTT. Translated, it gives CAWSTVSGELFF.

The CDR3 here is CATKLVGTQYF. The CDR3 DNA reads TGTGCCACCAAACTAGTTGGTACGCAGTATTTT. This chain connects TRBV2 to TRBJ2-3, with a weak D call TRBD2 (5 bases). CDR1 is SNHLY and CDR2 is FYNNEI in the germline V gene. V lost 10 bases, J lost 8 bases, and 13 bases lay in between. The CDR3 has 11 residues.

V and J are TRBV14 and TRBJ1-4; 7 bases are a match to TRBD1. Losses at the gene ends were 1 base for V and 7 bases for J; bases not matched to a gene: 12. Germline CDR1 is SGHDN and CDR2 is FVKESK. The CDR3 extends over 17 amino acids. CDR3 loop: CASSQGSWIPGGEKLFF. The DNA for the CDR3 is TGTGCCAGCAGCCAAGGATCTTGGATCCCAGGGGGTGAAAAACTGTTTTTT.

The CDR3, as DNA: TGTGCCAGCACCTCCTCGGCAGGGGTATTGAATTCACCCCTCCACTTT. It translates to CASTSSAGVLNSPLHF. V gene TRBV28 combines with J gene TRBJ1-6, with D possibly TRBD1 on 6 matching bases. V was pared by 7 bases and J by 7 bases, with 20 bases between. The CDR3 has 16 amino acids. Germline CDR1 is MDHEN and CDR2 is SYDVKM.

The V call is TRBV5-3, the J call TRBJ2-3, with 9 bases aligning to TRBD2. TRBV5-3 is noted as an ORF with a role that remains uncertain. Trimming took 4 bases from V and 4 from J; bases not matched to a gene: 13. The CDR3 consists of 17 residues. CDR3 sequence: CARSPSKGGGAADTQYF. The CDR3 DNA reads TGTGCCAGAAGCCCGTCAAAGGGCGGGGGGGCAGCAGATACGCAGTATTTT.

This chain's CDR3 is CAWSPGLAGGEQYF. Written as DNA, the CDR3 is TGTGCCTGGAGTCCTGGACTAGCGGGGGGCGAGCAGTACTTC. V usage is TRBV30 and J usage is TRBJ2-7, with 14 bases identical to TRBD2. Per germline, CDR1 GTSNPN and CDR2 SVGIG (reference sequence). The V and J ends lost 2 bases and 6 bases, in that order; junction bases with no gene match: 3. The CDR3 has 14 residues.

This clone has more than one count but fewer than ten. The chain employs TRBV9 and TRBJ1-6; the match to TRBD1 covers 11 bases. CDR1 and CDR2 from the germline V gene are SGDLS and YYNGEE. The CDR3 contains 16 residues. Germline trimming cut 2 bases from V and 7 bases from J; bases unmatched to any gene: 5. DNA for the CDR3: TGTGCCAGCAGCGTGAGCCGGGACAGGGGGAATTCACCCCTCCACTTT. This codes for CASSVSRDRGNSPLHF.

The gene calls are TRBV7-2 and TRBJ1-2; D gene unclear. The CDR3 totals 14 residues. V dropped 1 base and J dropped 3 bases, with 9 bases sitting between them. Per germline, CDR1 SGHTA and CDR2 FQGNSA. The CDR3 loop reads CASSLVLRDYGYTF. The CDR3 DNA reads TGTGCCAGCAGCTTAGTTCTGAGGGACTATGGCTACACCTTC.

The chain is built from TRBV27 and TRBJ2-7; D is undetermined. The V gene lost 2 bases and the J gene lost 0 bases, with 11 bases spanning the gap. CDR3 length equals 15 residues. Germline CDR1 MNHEY, CDR2 SMNVEV (reference sequence). The CDR3 loop is CASSLRGLGSYEQYF. CDR3 coding DNA: TGTGCCAGCAGTTTACGAGGCCTGGGCTCCTACGAGCAGTACTTC.

The chain joins TRBV2 to TRBJ1-3, with 12 bases aligning to TRBD1. Germline trimming cut 7 bases from V and 0 bases from J; bases unmatched to any gene: 4. This CDR3 contains 16 residues. In germline, CDR1 is SNHLY, CDR2 FYNNEI. The DNA of the CDR3 is TGTGCCAGCAACCGGGACAGGGGGCTCTCTGGAAACACCATATATTTT. Translation: CASNRDRGLSGNTIYF.

This clone was counted between two and nine times. The chain uses TRBV9 and TRBJ1-2; D not resolved. The ends were cut back, 0 bases at V and 4 bases at J, with 10 bases in the middle. CDR1 is SGDLS, CDR2 YYNGEE, per germline. The CDR3 is 14 amino acids. The CDR3 DNA is TGTGCCAGCAGCGTAGCTACGTTGCCCTATGGCTACACCTTC. Its protein product is CASSVATLPYGYTF.

The chain has TRBV5-4 and TRBJ2-1; D is perhaps TRBD1 (6 bases). The CDR3 contains 14 residues. The germline V gene has CDR1 SGHNT and CDR2 YYREEE (reference sequence). V was cut by 4 bases and J by 9 bases, with 17 bases left in between. In nucleotides, the CDR3 is TGTGCCAGCAGCCACACTACAGGGATGGGTGAGCAGTTCTTC. This encodes CASSHTTGMGEQFF.

The V and J genes are TRBV27 and TRBJ2-7, with D unresolved. The CDR3 spans 12 residues. The V gene's germline CDR1 is MNHEY and CDR2 SMNVEV (reference sequence). The V end was cut by 2 bases, the J end by 6 bases, with 8 bases between. Here the CDR3 DNA reads TGTGCCAGCAGTTTAGTATCGGGCGAGCAGTACTTC. Its translation is CASSLVSGEQYF.

The chain couples TRBV2 to TRBJ1-1, with D hard to call. The CDR3 is made up of 15 amino acids. Deletions cut 4 bases from V and 1 base from J, with 13 bases between. In germline, CDR1 is SNHLY, CDR2 FYNNEI. The CDR3 DNA follows: TGTGCCAGCAGTGCCTCGAGGGTGGGGAACACTGAAGCTTTCTTT. Translating gives CASSASRVGNTEAFF.

The chain has TRBV11-2 and TRBJ2-1; D is ambiguous. The CDR3 has 14 residues. Germline CDR1 is SGHAT and CDR2 is FQNNGV. The V gene lost 0 bases and the J gene lost 5 bases, with 8 bases spanning the gap. CDR3: CASSLDGLNNEQFF. The CDR3 DNA sequence: TGTGCCAGCAGCTTAGACGGGTTAAACAATGAGCAGTTCTTC.